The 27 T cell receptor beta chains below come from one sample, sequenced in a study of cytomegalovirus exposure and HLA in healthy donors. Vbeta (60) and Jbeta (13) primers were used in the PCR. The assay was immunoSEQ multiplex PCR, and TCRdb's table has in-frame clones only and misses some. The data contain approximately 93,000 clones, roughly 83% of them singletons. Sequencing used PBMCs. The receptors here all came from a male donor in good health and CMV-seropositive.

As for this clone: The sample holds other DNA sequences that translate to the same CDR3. In nucleotides, the CDR3 is TGTGCCAGCAGCTTAGGGCAGGGCTGGACTGAAGCTTTCTTT. Encoded protein: CASSLGQGWTEAFF. The J gene is TRBJ1-1, the V gene TRBV7-9; D perhaps matches TRBD1 (5 bases). Germline V gene data show CDR1 as SEHNR and CDR2 as FQNEAQ (reference sequence). The CDR3 has 14 amino acids. V was cut by 1 base and J by 5 bases, with 11 bases left in between.

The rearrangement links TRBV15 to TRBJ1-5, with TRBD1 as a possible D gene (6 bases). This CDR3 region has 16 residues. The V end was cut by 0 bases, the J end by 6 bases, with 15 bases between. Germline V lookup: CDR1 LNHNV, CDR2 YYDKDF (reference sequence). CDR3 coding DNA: TGTGCCACCAGCAGAGATTGGGGAGGGGGAGGTCAGCCCCAGCATTTT. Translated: CATSRDWGGGGQPQHF.

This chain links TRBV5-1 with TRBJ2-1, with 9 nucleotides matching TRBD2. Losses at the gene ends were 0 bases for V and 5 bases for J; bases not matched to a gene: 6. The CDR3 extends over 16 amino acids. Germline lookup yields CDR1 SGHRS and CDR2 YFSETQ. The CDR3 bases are TGCGCCAGCAGCTTGGATCGCGGGGGGGCCCACAATGAGCAGTTCTTC. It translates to CASSLDRGGAHNEQFF.

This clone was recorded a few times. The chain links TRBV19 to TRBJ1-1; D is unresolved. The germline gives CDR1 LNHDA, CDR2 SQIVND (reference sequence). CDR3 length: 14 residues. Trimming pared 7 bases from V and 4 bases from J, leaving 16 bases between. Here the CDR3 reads CASINTPAGTEAFF. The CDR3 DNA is TGTGCCAGTATTAACACACCGGCGGGCACTGAAGCTTTCTTT.

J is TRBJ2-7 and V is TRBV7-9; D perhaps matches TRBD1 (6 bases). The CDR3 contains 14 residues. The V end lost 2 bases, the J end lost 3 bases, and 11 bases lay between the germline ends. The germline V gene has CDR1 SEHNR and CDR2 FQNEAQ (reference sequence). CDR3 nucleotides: TGTGCCAGCAGCTTACGTCCGGACAGCTACGAGCAGTACTTC. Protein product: CASSLRPDSYEQYF.

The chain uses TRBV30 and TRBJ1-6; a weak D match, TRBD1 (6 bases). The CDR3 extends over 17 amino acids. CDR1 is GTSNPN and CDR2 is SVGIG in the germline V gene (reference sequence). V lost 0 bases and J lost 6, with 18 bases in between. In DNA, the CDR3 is TGTGCCTGGAGTGTAATATTAAGGCAGGGGCCTAATTCACCCCTCCACTTT. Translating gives CAWSVILRQGPNSPLHF.

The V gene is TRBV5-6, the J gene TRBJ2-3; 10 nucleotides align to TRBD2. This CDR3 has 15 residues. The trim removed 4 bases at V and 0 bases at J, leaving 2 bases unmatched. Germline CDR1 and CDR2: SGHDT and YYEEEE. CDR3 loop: CASSTTSGSTDTQYF. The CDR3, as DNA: TGTGCCAGCAGCACGACTAGCGGGAGCACAGATACGCAGTATTTT.

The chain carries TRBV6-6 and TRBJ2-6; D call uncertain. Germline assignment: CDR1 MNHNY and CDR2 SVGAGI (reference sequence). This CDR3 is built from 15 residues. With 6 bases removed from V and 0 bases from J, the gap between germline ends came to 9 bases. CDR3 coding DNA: TGTGCCAGCAGCCCCGGAGACTCTGGGGCCAACGTCCTGACTTTC. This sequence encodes CASSPGDSGANVLTF.

The CDR3 spells CASSLASNEKLFF. The CDR3 coding sequence is TGTGCCAGCAGCTTAGCGTCTAATGAAAAACTGTTTTTT. V usage is TRBV13 and J usage is TRBJ1-4; D remains unclear. V was trimmed by 1 base and J by 3 bases, leaving 3 bases between them. The CDR3 is made up of 13 amino acids. Germline values: CDR1 PRHDT, CDR2 FYEKMQ (reference sequence).

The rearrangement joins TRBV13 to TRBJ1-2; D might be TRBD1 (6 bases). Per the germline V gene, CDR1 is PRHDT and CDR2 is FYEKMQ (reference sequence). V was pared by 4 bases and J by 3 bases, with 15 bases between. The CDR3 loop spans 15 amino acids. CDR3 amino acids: CASSSRQGRDYGYTF. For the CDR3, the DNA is TGTGCCAGCAGCTCTCGGCAGGGGAGGGACTATGGCTACACCTTC. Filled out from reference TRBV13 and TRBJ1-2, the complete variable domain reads AAGVIQSPRHLIKEKRETATLKCYPIPRHDTVYWYQQGPGQDPQFLISFYEKMQSDKGSIPDRFSAQQFSDYHSELNMSSLELGDSALYFCASSSRQGRDYGYTFGSGTRLTVV.

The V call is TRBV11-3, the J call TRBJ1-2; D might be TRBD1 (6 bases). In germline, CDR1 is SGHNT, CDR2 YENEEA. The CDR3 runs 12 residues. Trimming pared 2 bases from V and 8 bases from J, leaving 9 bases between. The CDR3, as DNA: TGTGCCAGCAGCTTAACAGGGTACGGCTACACCTTC. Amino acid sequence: CASSLTGYGYTF.

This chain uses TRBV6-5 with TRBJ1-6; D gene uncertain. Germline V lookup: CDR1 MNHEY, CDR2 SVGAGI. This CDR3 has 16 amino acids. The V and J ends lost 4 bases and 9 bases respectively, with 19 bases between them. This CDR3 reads CASSSPPGESGSPLHF. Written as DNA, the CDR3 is TGTGCCAGCAGTTCCCCTCCCGGGGAGTCCGGTTCACCCCTCCACTTT.

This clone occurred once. CDR3: CASSLGTGWSNQPQHF. The CDR3 DNA is TGTGCCAGCAGCTTGGGGACAGGGTGGAGCAATCAGCCCCAGCATTTT. The J gene is TRBJ1-5, the V gene TRBV5-6, with 8 bases matching TRBD1. The V gene end was trimmed by 0 bases and the J gene end by 1 base; junction bases not matched to a gene: 3. CDR3 length: 16 residues. Per germline, CDR1 SGHDT and CDR2 YYEEEE. Complete variable domain (other parts from reference TRBV5-6 and TRBJ1-5): DAGVTQSPTHLIKTRGQQVTLRCSPKSGHDTVSWYQQALGQGPQFIFQYYEEEERQRGNFPDRFSGHQFPNYSSELNVNALLLGDSALYLCASSLGTGWSNQPQHFGDGTRLSIL.

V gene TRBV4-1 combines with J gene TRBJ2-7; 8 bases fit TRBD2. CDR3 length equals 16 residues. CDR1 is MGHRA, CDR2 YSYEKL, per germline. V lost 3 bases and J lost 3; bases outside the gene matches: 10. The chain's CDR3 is CASSQATGTRLYEQYF. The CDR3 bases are TGCGCCAGCAGCCAGGCGACCGGGACTAGACTCTACGAGCAGTACTTC.

As DNA, the CDR3 is TGTGCCAGCAGGCGAACAGGGAACACTGAAGCTTTCTTT. Encoded protein: CASRRTGNTEAFF. This chain uses TRBV7-4 with TRBJ1-1; D is possibly TRBD1 (5 bases). This CDR3 region has 13 residues. Germline assignment: CDR1 SGHVT and CDR2 SQSDAQ. The V end was cut by 6 bases, the J end by 1 base, with 9 bases between.

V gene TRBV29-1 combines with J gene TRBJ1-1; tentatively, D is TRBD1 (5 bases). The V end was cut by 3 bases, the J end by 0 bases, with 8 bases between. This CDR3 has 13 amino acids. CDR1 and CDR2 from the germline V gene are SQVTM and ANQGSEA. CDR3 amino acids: CSVEVGLNTEAFF. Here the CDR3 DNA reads TGCAGCGTTGAGGTGGGGCTGAACACTGAAGCTTTCTTT.

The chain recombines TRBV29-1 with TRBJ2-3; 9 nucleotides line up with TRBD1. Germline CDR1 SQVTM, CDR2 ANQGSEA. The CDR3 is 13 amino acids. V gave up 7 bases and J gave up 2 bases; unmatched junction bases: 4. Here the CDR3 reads CSGGQGLTDTQYF. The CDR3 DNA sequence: TGCAGCGGCGGACAGGGGCTCACAGATACGCAGTATTTT.

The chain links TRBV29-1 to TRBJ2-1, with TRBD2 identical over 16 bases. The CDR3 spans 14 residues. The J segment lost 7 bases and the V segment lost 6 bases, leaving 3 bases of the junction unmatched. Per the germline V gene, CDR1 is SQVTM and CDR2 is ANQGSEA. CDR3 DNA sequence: TGCAGCGTGGGGACTAGCGGGGGGGCAAATGAGCAGTTCTTC. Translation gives CSVGTSGGANEQFF.

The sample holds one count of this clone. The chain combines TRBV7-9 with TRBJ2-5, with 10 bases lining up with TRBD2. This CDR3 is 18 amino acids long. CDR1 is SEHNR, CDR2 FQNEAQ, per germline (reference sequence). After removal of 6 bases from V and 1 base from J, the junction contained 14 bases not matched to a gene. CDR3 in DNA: TGTGCCAGCAGTCGAAGGTTAGGGCTAGCGGGGGCCCAAGAGACCCAGTACTTC. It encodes CASSRRLGLAGAQETQYF.

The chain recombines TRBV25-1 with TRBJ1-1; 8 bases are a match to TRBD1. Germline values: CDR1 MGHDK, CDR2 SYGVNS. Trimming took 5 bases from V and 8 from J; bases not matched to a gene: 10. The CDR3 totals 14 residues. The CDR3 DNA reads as TGTGCCAGCAGTCCATTTGGGGGGACAGGCGAAGCTTTCTTT. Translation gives CASSPFGGTGEAFF.

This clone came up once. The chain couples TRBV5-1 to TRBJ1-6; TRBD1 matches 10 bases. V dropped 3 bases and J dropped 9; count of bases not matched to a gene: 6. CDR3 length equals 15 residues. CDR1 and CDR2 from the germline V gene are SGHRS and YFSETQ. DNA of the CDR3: TGCGCCAGCAGCTGGGCCGGGACAGGGGCTTCACCCCTCCACTTT. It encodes CASSWAGTGASPLHF.

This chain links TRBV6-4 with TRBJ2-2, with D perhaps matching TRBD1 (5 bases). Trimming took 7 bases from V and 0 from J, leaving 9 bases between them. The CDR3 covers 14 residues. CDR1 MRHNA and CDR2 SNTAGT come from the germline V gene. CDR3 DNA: TGTGCCAGCAAACAGACAGCGAACACCGGGGAGCTGTTTTTT. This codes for CASKQTANTGELFF.

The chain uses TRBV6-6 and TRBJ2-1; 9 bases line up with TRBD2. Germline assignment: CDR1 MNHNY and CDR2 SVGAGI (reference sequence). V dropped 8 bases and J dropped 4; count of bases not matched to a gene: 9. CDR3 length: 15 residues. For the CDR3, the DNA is TGTGCCAGCCAACTTAGCGGGGGTGTGTACAATGAGCAGTTCTTC. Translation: CASQLSGGVYNEQFF.

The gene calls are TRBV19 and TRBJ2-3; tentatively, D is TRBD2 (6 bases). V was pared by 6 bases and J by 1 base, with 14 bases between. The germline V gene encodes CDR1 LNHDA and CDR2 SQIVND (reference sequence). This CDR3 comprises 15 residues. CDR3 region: CASRVSGVRTDTQYF. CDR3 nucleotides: TGTGCCAGTAGGGTCTCGGGGGTTCGCACAGATACGCAGTATTTT.

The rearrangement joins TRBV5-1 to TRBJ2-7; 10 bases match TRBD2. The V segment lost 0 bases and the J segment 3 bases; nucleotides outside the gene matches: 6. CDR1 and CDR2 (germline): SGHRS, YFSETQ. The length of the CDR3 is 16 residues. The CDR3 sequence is CASSLAPERGGYEQYF. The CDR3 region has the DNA TGCGCCAGCAGCTTGGCCCCTGAGCGGGGGGGCTACGAGCAGTACTTC.

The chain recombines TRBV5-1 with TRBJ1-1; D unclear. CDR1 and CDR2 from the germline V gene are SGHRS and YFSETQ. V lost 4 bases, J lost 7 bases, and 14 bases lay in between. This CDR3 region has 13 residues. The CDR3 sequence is CASSPWSGFEAFF. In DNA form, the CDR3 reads TGCGCCAGCAGCCCGTGGAGCGGTTTTGAAGCTTTCTTT.

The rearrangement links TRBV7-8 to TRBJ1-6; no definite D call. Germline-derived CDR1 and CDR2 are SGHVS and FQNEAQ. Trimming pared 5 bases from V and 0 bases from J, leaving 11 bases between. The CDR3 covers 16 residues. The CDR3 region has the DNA TGTGCCAGCAGCGCGAGCCGGAGCTCCTATAATTCACCCCTCCACTTT. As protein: CASSASRSSYNSPLHF.